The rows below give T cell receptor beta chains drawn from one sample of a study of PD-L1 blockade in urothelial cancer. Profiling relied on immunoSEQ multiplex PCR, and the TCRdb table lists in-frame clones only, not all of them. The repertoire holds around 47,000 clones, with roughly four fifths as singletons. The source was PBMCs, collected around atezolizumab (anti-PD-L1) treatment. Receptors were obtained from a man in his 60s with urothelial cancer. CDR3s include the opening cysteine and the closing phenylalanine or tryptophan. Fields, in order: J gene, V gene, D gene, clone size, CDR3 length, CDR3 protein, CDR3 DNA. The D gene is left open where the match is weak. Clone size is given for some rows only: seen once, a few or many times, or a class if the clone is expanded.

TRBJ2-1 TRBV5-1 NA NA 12 CASSLDYFEQFF TGCGCCAGCAGCTTGGACTATTTTGAGCAGTTCTTC
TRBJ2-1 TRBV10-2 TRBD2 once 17 CASSDPWTSGRENEQFF TGCGCCAGCAGTGACCCTTGGACTAGCGGGAGAGAGAATGAGCAGTTCTTC
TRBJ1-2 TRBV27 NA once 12 CASRRAGGGYTF TGTGCCAGCCGGCGGGCCGGGGGTGGCTACACCTTC
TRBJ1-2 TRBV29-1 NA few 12 CSVTSGAHGYTF TGCAGCGTGACATCAGGGGCGCATGGCTACACCTTC
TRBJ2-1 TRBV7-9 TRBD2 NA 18 CASSKGLAGPFSYNEQFF TGTGCCAGCAGCAAAGGACTAGCGGGACCCTTCTCCTACAATGAGCAGTTCTTC
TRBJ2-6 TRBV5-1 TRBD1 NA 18 CASSWGQTTSSGANVLTF TGCGCCAGCAGCTGGGGACAGACCACTTCCTCTGGGGCCAACGTCCTGACTTTC
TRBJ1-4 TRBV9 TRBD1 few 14 CASRTDRASEKLFF TGTGCCAGCAGGACCGACAGGGCTAGTGAAAAACTGTTTTTT
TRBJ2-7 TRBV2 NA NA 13 CASSLAFVHEQYF TGTGCCAGCAGTCTAGCGTTTGTCCACGAGCAGTACTTC
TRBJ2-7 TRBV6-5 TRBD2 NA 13 CASSSSGSYEQYF TGTGCCAGCAGTTCTAGCGGCTCCTACGAGCAGTACTTC
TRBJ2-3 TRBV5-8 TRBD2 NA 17 CASSTGTSGLRRDTQYF TGTGCCAGCAGCACCGGGACTAGCGGCCTCCGTCGAGATACGCAGTATTTT
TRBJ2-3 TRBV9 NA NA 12 CASSATRDTQYF TGTGCCAGCAGCGCGACTAGAGATACGCAGTATTTT
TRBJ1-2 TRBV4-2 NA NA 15 CASSQDRQSKDGYTF TGTGCCAGCAGCCAAGATCGACAGTCAAAAGATGGCTACACCTTC
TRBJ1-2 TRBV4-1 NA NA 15 CASSQVGVGGYGYTF TGCGCCAGCAGCCAAGTCGGGGTCGGGGGCTATGGCTACACCTTC
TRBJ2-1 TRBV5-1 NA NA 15 CASSQQPGVYNEQFF TGCGCCAGCAGCCAGCAACCGGGGGTCTACAATGAGCAGTTCTTC
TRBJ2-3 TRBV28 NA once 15 CASSFRPGAADTQYF TGTGCCAGCAGTTTTCGTCCAGGGGCGGCGGATACGCAGTATTTT
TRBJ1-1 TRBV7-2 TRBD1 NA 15 CASTNGGRGTAEAFF TGTGCCAGCACCAATGGGGGCAGGGGGACGGCTGAAGCTTTCTTT
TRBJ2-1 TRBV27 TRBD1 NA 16 CASSTRQDRGYNEQFF TGTGCCAGCAGCACCCGGCAGGACAGGGGTTACAATGAGCAGTTCTTC
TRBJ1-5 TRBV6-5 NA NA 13 CASRLGSNQPQHF TGTGCCAGCAGGCTGGGCAGCAATCAGCCCCAGCATTTT
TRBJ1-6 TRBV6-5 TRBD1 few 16 CASSYQTGTRGSPLHF TGTGCCAGCAGTTACCAAACCGGGACCAGGGGGTCACCCCTCCACTTT
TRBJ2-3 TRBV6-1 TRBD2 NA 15 CASSDGGGGTDTQYF TGTGCCAGCAGTGACGGCGGGGGGGGCACAGATACGCAGTATTTT
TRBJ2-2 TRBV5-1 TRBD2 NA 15 CASGLAVSSTGELFF TGCGCCAGTGGACTAGCGGTCTCATCCACCGGGGAGCTGTTTTTT
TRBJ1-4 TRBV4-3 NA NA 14 CASSQTGKSEKLFF TGCGCCAGCAGCCAAACAGGGAAGAGTGAAAAACTGTTTTTT
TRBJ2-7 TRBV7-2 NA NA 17 CASSLRGGRNPPYEQYF TGTGCCAGCAGCTTAAGGGGTGGGAGGAACCCTCCCTACGAGCAGTACTTC
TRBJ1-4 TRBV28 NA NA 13 CATTGGAGEKLFF TGTGCCACCACCGGGGGGGCGGGTGAAAAACTGTTTTTT
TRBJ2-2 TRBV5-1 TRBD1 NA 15 CASSAGTVNTGELFF TGCGCCAGCAGCGCCGGGACAGTGAACACCGGGGAGCTGTTTTTT
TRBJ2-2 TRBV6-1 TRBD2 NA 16 CASSATSGGAFGELFF TGTGCCAGCAGTGCCACTAGCGGGGGGGCCTTCGGGGAGCTGTTTTTT
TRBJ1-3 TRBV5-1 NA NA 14 CASSPGGTGNTIYF TGCGCCAGCAGCCCCGGGGGAACTGGAAACACCATATATTTT
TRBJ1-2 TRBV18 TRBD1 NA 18 CASSPLRQGAEILYGYTF TGTGCCAGCTCACCCCTGAGACAGGGGGCGGAGATCCTTTATGGCTACACCTTC
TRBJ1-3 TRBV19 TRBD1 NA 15 CASRPQGASGNTIYF TGTGCCAGTAGGCCACAGGGGGCCTCTGGAAACACCATATATTTT
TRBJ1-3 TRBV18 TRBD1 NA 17 CASSPPQGQNSGNTIYF TGTGCCAGCTCACCACCGCAGGGACAGAACTCTGGAAACACCATATATTTT
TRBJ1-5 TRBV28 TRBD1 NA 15 CASRLKQGIGQPQHF TGTGCCAGCAGACTAAAACAGGGGATAGGTCAGCCCCAGCATTTT
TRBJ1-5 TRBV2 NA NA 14 CASSERGGNQPQHF TGTGCCAGCAGTGAGAGAGGTGGCAATCAGCCCCAGCATTTT
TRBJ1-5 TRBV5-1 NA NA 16 CASSPGTGGPNQPQHF TGCGCCAGCAGCCCCGGCACGGGGGGCCCCAATCAGCCCCAGCATTTT
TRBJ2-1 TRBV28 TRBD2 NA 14 CASSRLAGDNEQFF TGTGCCAGCAGTCGACTAGCGGGAGACAATGAGCAGTTCTTC